This T cell receptor (beta chain) was sequenced for a study of CD8 T cells in ankylosing spondylitis. J was trimmed by 6 bases and V by 3 bases; bases with no gene match: 14. The CDR3 totals 17 residues. From germline, CDR1 is MNHEY and CDR2 SVGAGI. In making TCR beta libraries, quantitative 5'-RACE with molecular barcodes was used. MiXCR, applied by TCRdb to the 5' RACE reads, yields one record per CDR3 protein. The sample has about 220,000 distinct CDR3 sequences; 10% are singletons. Notes on the study in general: Seven to nine highly homologous variants made up a TCR beta motif, and this motif appeared characteristic of ankylosing spondylitis blood. CD8+ disease-linked clones were present at relatively low frequencies in blood. As reported, disease-linked clones showed significant enrichment in matched ankylosing spondylitis synovial fluid.

This clonotype came up many times. What it binds is unknown. The sample consisted of blood, either unsorted or a sorted T cell fraction (not recorded which). The chain employs TRBV6-5 and TRBJ2-3; 8 bases agree with TRBD2. This TCR came from a male donor with ankylosing spondylitis or in good health (not recorded which). The CDR3 is CASSYMVKAGAGDTQYF. CDR3 DNA sequence: TGTGCCAGCAGTTATATGGTCAAAGCGGGGGCGGGGGATACGCAGTATTTT.